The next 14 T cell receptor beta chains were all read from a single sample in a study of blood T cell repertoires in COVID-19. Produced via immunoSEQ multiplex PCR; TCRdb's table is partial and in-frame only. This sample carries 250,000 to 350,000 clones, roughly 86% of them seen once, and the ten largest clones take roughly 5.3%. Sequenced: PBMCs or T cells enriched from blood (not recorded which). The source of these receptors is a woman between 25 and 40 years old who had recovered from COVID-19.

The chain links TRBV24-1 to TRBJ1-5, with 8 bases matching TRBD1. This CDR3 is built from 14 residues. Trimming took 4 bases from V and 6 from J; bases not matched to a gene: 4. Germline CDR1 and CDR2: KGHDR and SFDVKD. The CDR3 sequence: CATSDSTGAQPQHF. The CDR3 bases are TGTGCCACCAGTGACTCGACAGGGGCTCAGCCCCAGCATTTT.

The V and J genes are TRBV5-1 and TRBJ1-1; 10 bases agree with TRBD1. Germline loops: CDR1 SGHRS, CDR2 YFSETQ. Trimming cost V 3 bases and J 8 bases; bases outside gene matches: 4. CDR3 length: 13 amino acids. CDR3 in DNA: TGCGCCAGCAGCTCGGGACAGGGGCCGGAAGCTTTCTTT. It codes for CASSSGQGPEAFF. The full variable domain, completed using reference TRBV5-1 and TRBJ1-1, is KAGVTQTPRYLIKTRGQQVTLSCSPISGHRSVSWYQQTPGQGLQFLFEYFSETQRNKGNFPGRFSGRQFSNSRSEMNVSTLELGDSALYLCASSSGQGPEAFFGQGTRLTVV.

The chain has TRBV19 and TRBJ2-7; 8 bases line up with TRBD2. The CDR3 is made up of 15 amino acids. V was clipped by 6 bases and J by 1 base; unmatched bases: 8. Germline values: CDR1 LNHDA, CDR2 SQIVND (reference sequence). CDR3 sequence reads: CASSPAGGKSYEQYF. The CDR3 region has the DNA TGTGCCAGTAGCCCCGCGGGGGGTAAGTCCTACGAGCAGTACTTC. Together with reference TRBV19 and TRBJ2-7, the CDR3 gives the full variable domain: DGGITQSPKYLFRKEGQNVTLSCEQNLNHDAMYWYRQDPGQGLRLIYYSQIVNDFQKGDIAEGYSVSREKKESFPLTVTSAQKNPTAFYLCASSPAGGKSYEQYFGPGTRLTVT.

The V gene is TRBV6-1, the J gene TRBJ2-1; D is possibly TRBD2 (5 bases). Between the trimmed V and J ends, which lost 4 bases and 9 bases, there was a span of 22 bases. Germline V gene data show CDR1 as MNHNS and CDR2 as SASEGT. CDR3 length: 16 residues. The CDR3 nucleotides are TGTGCCAGCAGTGGGGCTTTGGAGGTCCTCGGTGGTGAGCAGTTCTTC. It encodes CASSGALEVLGGEQFF.

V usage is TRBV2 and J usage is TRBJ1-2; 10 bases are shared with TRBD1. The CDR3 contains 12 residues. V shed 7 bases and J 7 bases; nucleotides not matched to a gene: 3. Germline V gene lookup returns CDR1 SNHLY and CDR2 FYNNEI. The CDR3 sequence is CASIRDRGGYTF. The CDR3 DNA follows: TGTGCCAGCATCCGGGACAGGGGTGGCTACACCTTC. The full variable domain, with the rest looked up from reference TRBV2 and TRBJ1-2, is EPEVTQTPSHQVTQMGQEVILRCVPISNHLYFYWYRQILGQKVEFLVSFYNNEISEKSEIFDDQFSVERPDGSNFTLKIRSTKLEDSAMYFCASIRDRGGYTFGSGTRLTVV.

The CDR3 loop is CASSLVSENEKLFF. The CDR3 coding sequence is TGCGCCAGCAGCTTAGTATCGGAGAATGAAAAACTGTTTTTT. The chain recombines TRBV5-1 with TRBJ1-4; D is undetermined. The V end was cut by 2 bases, the J end by 5 bases, with 10 bases between. This CDR3 comprises 14 residues. Per the germline V gene, CDR1 is SGHRS and CDR2 is YFSETQ.

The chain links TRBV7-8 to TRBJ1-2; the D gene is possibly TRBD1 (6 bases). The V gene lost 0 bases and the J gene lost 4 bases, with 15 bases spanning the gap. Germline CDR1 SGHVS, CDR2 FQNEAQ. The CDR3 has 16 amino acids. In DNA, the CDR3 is TGTGCCAGCAGCTTAGCGAGGCCAGGGGAGGGCTATGGCTACACCTTC. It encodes CASSLARPGEGYGYTF.

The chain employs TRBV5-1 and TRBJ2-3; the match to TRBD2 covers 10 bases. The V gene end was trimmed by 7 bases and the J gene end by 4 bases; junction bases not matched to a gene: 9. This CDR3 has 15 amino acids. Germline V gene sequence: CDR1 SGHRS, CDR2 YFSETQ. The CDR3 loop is CASSPLAGPSDTQYF. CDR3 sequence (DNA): TGCGCCAGCTCCCCACTAGCGGGGCCGTCAGATACGCAGTATTTT.

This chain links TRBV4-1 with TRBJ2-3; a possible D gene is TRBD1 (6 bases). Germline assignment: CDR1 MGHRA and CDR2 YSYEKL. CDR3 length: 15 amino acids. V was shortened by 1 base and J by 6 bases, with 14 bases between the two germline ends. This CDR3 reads CASSQGTGYRDTQYF. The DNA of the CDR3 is TGCGCCAGCAGCCAAGGAACAGGGTATAGGGATACGCAGTATTTT.

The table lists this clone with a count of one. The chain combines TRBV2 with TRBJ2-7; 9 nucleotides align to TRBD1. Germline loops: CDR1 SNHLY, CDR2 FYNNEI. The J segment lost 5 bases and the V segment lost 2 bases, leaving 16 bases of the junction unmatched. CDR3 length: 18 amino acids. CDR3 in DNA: TGTGCCAGCAGTGAACCTATTTTCCGGGACAGGGTCGGGAACGAGCAGTACTTC. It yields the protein CASSEPIFRDRVGNEQYF.

The CDR3 coding sequence is TGTGCCAGCAGTGAATGGGGACTGAGCTCTGGAAACACCATATATTTT. Amino acids: CASSEWGLSSGNTIYF. This chain joins TRBV25-1 and TRBJ1-3, with a weak D call TRBD1 (5 bases). The CDR3 consists of 16 residues. Germline assignment: CDR1 MGHDK and CDR2 SYGVNS. The V gene lost 1 base and the J gene lost 0 bases, with 10 bases spanning the gap.

The CDR3 region is CASSWGDGPESPQHF. In nucleotides, the CDR3 is TGCGCCAGCAGCTGGGGAGACGGCCCAGAATCGCCCCAGCATTTT. The V call is TRBV5-1, the J call TRBJ1-5; D unresolved. Germline V gene sequence: CDR1 SGHRS, CDR2 YFSETQ. The CDR3 totals 15 residues. Trimming removed 3 bases at V and 9 bases at J, with 19 bases between.

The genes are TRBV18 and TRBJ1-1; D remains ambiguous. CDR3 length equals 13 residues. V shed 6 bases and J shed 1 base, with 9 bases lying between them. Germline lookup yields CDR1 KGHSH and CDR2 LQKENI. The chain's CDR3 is CASSPRENTEAFF. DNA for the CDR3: TGTGCCAGCTCCCCGAGAGAGAACACTGAAGCTTTCTTT.

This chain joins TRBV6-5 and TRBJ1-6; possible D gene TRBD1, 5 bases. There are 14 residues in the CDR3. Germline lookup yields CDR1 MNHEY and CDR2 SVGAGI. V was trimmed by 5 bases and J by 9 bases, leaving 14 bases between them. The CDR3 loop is CASSPTRAGSPLHF. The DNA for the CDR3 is TGTGCCAGCAGTCCTACCAGGGCAGGTTCACCCCTCCACTTT.